These 17 T cell receptor beta chains were all obtained from the same sample, sequenced in a study of blood T cells in healthy people across ages. The use of a sample-barcoded 5' primer and a J-beta primer mix characterized a second PCR of about 7 to 12 cycles. TCRdb redid the calling of the 5' RACE reads with MiXCR, one entry per CDR3 protein. The table shows around 1.5 million distinct CDR3 sequences, with around 59% occurring only once. The sample was blood. The origin of the receptors is a man aged 18-30 years in good health.

This clonotype occurred a few times. The genes are TRBV20-1 and TRBJ1-2; D possibly corresponds to TRBD1 (6 bases). The germline V and J ends were trimmed by 5 bases and 4 bases, with 14 bases remaining between them. CDR3 length: 13 residues. Germline assignment: CDR1 DFQATT and CDR2 SNEGSKA (reference sequence). The CDR3 DNA reads TGCAGTGCTGGGGTAACAGGGTCCTATGGCTACACCTTC. Amino acid sequence: CSAGVTGSYGYTF.

The chain employs TRBV6-2 or TRBV6-3 and TRBJ2-1; D may be TRBD1 (6 bases). Trimming took off 0 bases at V and 4 bases at J, with 10 bases between the two ends. Germline CDR1 is MNHEY and CDR2 is SVGEGT. The CDR3 spans 15 residues. DNA for the CDR3: TGTGCCAGCAGTTACTCGATAACAGGGTACAATGAGCAGTTCTTC. It encodes CASSYSITGYNEQFF.

The chain is built from TRBV5-6 and TRBJ1-5; perhaps TRBD1 as D (6 bases). The V gene lost 3 bases and the J gene lost 0 bases, with 13 bases spanning the gap. In germline, CDR1 is SGHDT, CDR2 YYEEEE. The CDR3 runs to 16 residues. The CDR3, as DNA: TGTGCCAGCAGCTCATGGGACACCTATAGCAATCAGCCCCAGCATTTT. Encoded protein: CASSSWDTYSNQPQHF.

The rearrangement joins TRBV6-6 to TRBJ1-1; D remains unclear. Per the germline V gene, CDR1 is MNHNY and CDR2 is SVGAGI (reference sequence). The CDR3 runs to 15 residues. Trimming took off 1 base at V and 6 bases at J, with 15 bases between the two ends. CDR3 sequence (DNA): TGTGCCAGCAGTTACTTGCCGGTGGGGTTGGCTGAAGCTTTCTTT. As protein: CASSYLPVGLAEAFF.

In this sample, this clonotype is medium-sized. The rearrangement joins TRBV29-1 to TRBJ2-1; unclear D gene. The CDR3 consists of 13 residues. Deletions cut 6 bases from V and 0 bases from J, with 9 bases between. From germline, CDR1 is SQVTM and CDR2 ANQGSEA. CDR3 in amino acids: CSVEVRSYNEQFF. In DNA form, the CDR3 reads TGCAGCGTCGAGGTACGCTCCTACAATGAGCAGTTCTTC.

The V and J genes are TRBV4-1 and TRBJ2-1; D possibly corresponds to TRBD1 (6 bases). Trimming stripped 4 bases from V and 5 bases from J, with 18 bases between. The CDR3 is made up of 16 amino acids. The germline V gene has CDR1 MGHRA and CDR2 YSYEKL. CDR3 region: CASSLTGTTTDNEQFF. The CDR3 DNA is TGCGCCAGCAGCCTAACCGGGACAACGACCGACAATGAGCAGTTCTTC.

The chain couples TRBV9 to TRBJ2-7, with TRBD2 matching 7 bases. The J call is uncertain, as TRBJ2-5 better fits the DNA end. The length of the CDR3 is 14 residues. CDR1 and CDR2 (germline): SGDLS, YYNGEE. In DNA form, the CDR3 reads TGTGCCAGCAGCGAAGAAGCGGGAAGTGAGACCCAGTACTTC. It yields the protein CASSEEAGSETQYF.

The V call is TRBV2, the J call TRBJ1-1; perhaps TRBD1 as D (5 bases). The V end lost 5 bases, the J end lost 9 bases, and 19 bases lay between the germline ends. The CDR3 contains 14 residues. Germline V gene lookup returns CDR1 SNHLY and CDR2 FYNNEI. The DNA of the CDR3 is TGTGCCAGCAGTATTAATCGGTGGGGCTCCCAAGCTTTCTTT. Amino acid sequence: CASSINRWGSQAFF.

The chain has TRBV5-6 and TRBJ1-2; 7 bases are shared with TRBD1. The V gene's germline CDR1 is SGHDT and CDR2 YYEEEE. The CDR3 covers 14 residues. V was pared by 4 bases and J by 2 bases, with 5 bases of the junction left unmatched. This chain's CDR3 is CASSHTGANYGYTF. The CDR3 nucleotides are TGTGCCAGCAGCCATACAGGGGCCAACTATGGCTACACCTTC.

This chain links TRBV6-1 with TRBJ1-6, with D possibly matching TRBD1 (5 bases). CDR1 is MNHNS, CDR2 SASEGT, per germline. CDR3 length equals 17 residues. Between the trimmed V and J ends, which lost 1 base and 0 bases, there was a span of 10 bases. CDR3 sequence reads: CASSEGQLSSYNSPLHF. The CDR3 nucleotides are TGTGCCAGCAGTGAAGGACAGTTAAGCTCCTATAATTCACCCCTCCACTTT.

The rearrangement joins TRBV3-1 to TRBJ1-1; D call uncertain. Germline CDR1 is LGHDT and CDR2 is YNNKEL (reference sequence). The length of the CDR3 is 14 residues. Trimming cost V 5 bases and J 3 bases, with 13 bases left between them. The CDR3 nucleotides are TGTGCCAGCAGCTATTGTTTAGGAGACACTGAAGCTTTCTTT. It codes for CASSYCLGDTEAFF.

This clonotype was seen a handful of times. The chain has TRBV5-1 and TRBJ2-7; 7 bases map to TRBD1. Germline CDR1 and CDR2: SGHRS and YFSETQ. There are 14 residues in the CDR3. V lost 0 bases to trimming and J lost 9 bases; unmatched junction nucleotides: 9. CDR3 sequence: CASSLGTGKLMQYF. The DNA of the CDR3 is TGCGCCAGCAGCTTGGGGACAGGAAAACTAATGCAGTACTTC.

V usage is TRBV6-6 and J usage is TRBJ2-7; D may be TRBD2 (7 bases). Looked up from germline, CDR1 is MNHNY and CDR2 is SVGAGI (reference sequence). The V end lost 6 bases, the J end lost 2 bases, and 23 bases lay between the germline ends. The CDR3 has 17 amino acids. The CDR3 coding sequence is TGTGCCAGCAGGATCGCCAAAGGGGGGGGAGAGACCTACGAGCAGTACTTC. This sequence encodes CASRIAKGGGETYEQYF.

The chain is built from TRBV7-9 and TRBJ2-1; maybe TRBD2 (6 bases). The germline CDR1 and CDR2 sequences are SEHNR and FQNEAQ (reference sequence). V lost 5 bases and J lost 5, with 22 bases in between. CDR3 size: 17 residues. This CDR3 reads CASSLYRGTGGHNEQFF. CDR3 DNA sequence: TGTGCCAGCAGCCTTTATCGCGGGACGGGTGGGCACAATGAGCAGTTCTTC.

This clonotype was counted once. V gene TRBV3-1 combines with J gene TRBJ2-4; perhaps TRBD1 as D (6 bases). Germline values: CDR1 LGHDT, CDR2 YNNKEL (reference sequence). The CDR3 sequence is 18 residues long. The V gene lost 0 bases and the J gene lost 12 bases, with 27 bases spanning the gap. CDR3 coding DNA: TGTGCCAGCAGCCAAGACCCTCACAGGGCCGACCAATTTATGGATCAGTACTTC. It yields the protein CASSQDPHRADQFMDQYF.

This clonotype has a handful of counts. The V call is TRBV7-9, the J call TRBJ2-7; D gene ambiguous. Germline values: CDR1 SEHNR, CDR2 FQNEAQ (reference sequence). The CDR3 length is 13 residues. V lost 4 bases and J 4 bases, leaving 11 bases between the germline ends. This CDR3 is CASSYDGGYEQYF. CDR3 coding DNA: TGTGCCAGCAGCTACGACGGCGGTTACGAGCAGTACTTC.

This clonotype appeared many times. This chain's CDR3 is CSARGLAGSYEQYF. The CDR3 DNA reads TGCAGTGCTCGCGGACTAGCGGGTTCCTACGAGCAGTACTTC. This rearrangement joins TRBV20-1 to TRBJ2-7, with 11 bases lining up with TRBD2. V lost 5 bases and J lost 1; bases outside the gene matches: 4. The CDR3 extends over 14 amino acids. The germline gives CDR1 DFQATT, CDR2 SNEGSKA (reference sequence).